What follows describes a single TCR beta chain. This sample was taken from a study of blood T cell repertoires in COVID-19. This table comes from immunoSEQ multiplex PCR, and its TCRdb copy is limited to in-frame clones, with some not included. The data show under 250,000 clones, under 90% seen once. Trimming cost V 9 bases and J 0 bases, with 12 bases left between them. Per the germline V gene, CDR1 is SGHTA and CDR2 is FQGNSA. This CDR3 is 13 amino acids long. The age range of participants was roughly 18 to 90 years, with residence in about two dozen US areas. Sequenced input: PBMCs or T cells enriched from blood (not recorded which). This receptor was obtained from a man in his forties who had recovered from COVID-19. J is TRBJ2-7 and V is TRBV7-2; TRBD1 might be the D (5 bases). The CDR3 sequence: CASSLGLSYEQYF. The CDR3 DNA sequence: TGTGCCAGTTCCTTGGGGCTCTCCTACGAGCAGTACTTC.